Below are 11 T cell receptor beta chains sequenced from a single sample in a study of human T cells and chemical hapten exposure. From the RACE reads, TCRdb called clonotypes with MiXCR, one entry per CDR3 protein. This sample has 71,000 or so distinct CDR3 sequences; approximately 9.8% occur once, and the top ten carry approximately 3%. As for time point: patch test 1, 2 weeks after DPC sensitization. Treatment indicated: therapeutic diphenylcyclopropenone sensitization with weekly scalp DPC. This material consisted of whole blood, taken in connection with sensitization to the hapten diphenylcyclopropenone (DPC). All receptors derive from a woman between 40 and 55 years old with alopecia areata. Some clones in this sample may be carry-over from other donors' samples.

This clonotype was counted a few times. The chain's CDR3 is CATSDLGQGDNEQFF. Written as DNA, the CDR3 is TGTGCCACCAGTGATTTGGGACAGGGAGACAATGAGCAGTTCTTC. V is TRBV24-1 and J is TRBJ2-1, with 8 bases identical to TRBD1. The CDR3 runs 15 residues. The V gene's germline CDR1 is KGHDR and CDR2 SFDVKD. Unmatched junction bases numbered 2, after V lost 0 bases and J lost 5 bases.

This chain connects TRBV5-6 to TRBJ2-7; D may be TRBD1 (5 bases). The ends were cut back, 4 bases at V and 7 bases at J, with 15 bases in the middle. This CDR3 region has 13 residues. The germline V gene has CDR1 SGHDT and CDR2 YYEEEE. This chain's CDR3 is CASSLRTRREQYF. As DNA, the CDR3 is TGTGCCAGCAGCCTACGGACACGCCGTGAGCAGTACTTC.

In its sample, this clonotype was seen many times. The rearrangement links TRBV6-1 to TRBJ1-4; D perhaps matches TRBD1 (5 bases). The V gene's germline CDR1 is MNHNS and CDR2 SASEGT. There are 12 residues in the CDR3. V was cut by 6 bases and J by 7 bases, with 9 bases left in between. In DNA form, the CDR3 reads TGTGCCAGCAGGCGGGACGGTGAAAAACTGTTTTTT. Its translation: CASRRDGEKLFF.

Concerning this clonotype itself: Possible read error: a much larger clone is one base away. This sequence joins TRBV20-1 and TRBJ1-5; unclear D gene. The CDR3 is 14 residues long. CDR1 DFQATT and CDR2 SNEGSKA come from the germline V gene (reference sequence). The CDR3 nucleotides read TGCGGTGCTAGAGATATCCGGGGCAATCAGCCCCAGCATTTT. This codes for CGARDIRGNQPQHF.

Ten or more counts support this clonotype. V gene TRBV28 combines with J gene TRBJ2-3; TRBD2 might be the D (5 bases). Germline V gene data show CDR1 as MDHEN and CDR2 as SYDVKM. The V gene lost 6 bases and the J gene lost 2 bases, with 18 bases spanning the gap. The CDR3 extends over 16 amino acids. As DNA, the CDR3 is TGTGCCAGCAGCCCCTTACGTAGGACTTTCACAGATACGCAGTATTTT. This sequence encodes CASSPLRRTFTDTQYF.

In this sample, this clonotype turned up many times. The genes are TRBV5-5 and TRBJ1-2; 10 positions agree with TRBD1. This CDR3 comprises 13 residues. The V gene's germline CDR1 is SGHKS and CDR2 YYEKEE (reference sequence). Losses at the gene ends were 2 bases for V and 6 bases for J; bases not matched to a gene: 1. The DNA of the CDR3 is TGTGCCAGCAGCTTCGGACAGGGGGATGGCTACACCTTC. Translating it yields CASSFGQGDGYTF.

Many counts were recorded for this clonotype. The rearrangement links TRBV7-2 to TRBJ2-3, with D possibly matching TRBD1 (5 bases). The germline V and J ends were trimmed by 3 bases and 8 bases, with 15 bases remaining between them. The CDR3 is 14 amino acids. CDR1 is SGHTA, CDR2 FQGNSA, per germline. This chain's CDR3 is CASSFWAGQGTQYF. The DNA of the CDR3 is TGTGCCAGCAGCTTTTGGGCAGGGCAAGGTACGCAGTATTTT.

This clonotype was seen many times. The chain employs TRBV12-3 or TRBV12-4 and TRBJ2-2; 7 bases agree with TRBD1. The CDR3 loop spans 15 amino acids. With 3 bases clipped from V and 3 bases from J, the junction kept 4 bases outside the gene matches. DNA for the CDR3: TGTGCCAGCAGTTTTCAGACAGGGTACACCGGGGAGCTGTTTTTT. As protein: CASSFQTGYTGELFF.

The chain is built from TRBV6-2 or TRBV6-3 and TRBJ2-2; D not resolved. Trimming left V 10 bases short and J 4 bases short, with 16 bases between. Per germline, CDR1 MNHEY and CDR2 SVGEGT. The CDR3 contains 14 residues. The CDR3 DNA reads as TGTGCCACGGACCTGCCCAGTACCACCGGGGAGCTGTTTTTT. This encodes CATDLPSTTGELFF.

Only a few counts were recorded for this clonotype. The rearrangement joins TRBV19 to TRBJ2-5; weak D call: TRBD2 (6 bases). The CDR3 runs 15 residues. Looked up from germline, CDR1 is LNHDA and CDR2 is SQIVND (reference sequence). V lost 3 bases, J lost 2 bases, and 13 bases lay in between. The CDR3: CASSIGLLSQETQYF. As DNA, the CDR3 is TGTGCCAGTAGTATCGGACTACTTTCACAAGAGACCCAGTACTTC. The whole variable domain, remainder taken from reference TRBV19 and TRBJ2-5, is DGGITQSPKYLFRKEGQNVTLSCEQNLNHDAMYWYRQDPGQGLRLIYYSQIVNDFQKGDIAEGYSVSREKKESFPLTVTSAQKNPTAFYLCASSIGLLSQETQYFGPGTRLLVL.

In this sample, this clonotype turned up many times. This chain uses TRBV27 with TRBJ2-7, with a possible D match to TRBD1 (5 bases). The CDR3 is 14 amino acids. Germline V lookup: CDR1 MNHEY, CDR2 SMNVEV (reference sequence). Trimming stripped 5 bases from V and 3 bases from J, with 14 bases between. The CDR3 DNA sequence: TGTGCCAGCAGTCCACAGGAAACCTACTACGAGCAGTACTTC. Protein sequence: CASSPQETYYEQYF.